This note documents a single T cell receptor (beta chain) sequence. This sample stems from a study of blood T cell repertoires in COVID-19. In the study overall: Acute and convalescent COVID-19 samples came from the United States, Italy and Spain. PBMCs, B-cell-depleted T cells, or T cells were the source of the cDNA or gDNA that made up the material.

As processed by the authors: Estimated nucleated cell counts came from reference gene primer amplification. Assay: immunoSEQ multiplex PCR; the TCRdb copy retains only in-frame clones and omits some. That table gives V, J and clone size, and the DNA gave D and trimming. The sample lists tens of thousands of clones, roughly 92% occurring once. The sample consisted of peripheral blood. The receptor was derived from a man aged 50 to 60 with active COVID-19.

The CDR3 loop is CASSPLRRDEGNTEAFF. CDR3 nucleotide sequence: TGTGCCAGCTCACCACTTCGTAGGGATGAGGGGAACACTGAAGCTTTCTTT. The V gene is TRBV18, the J gene TRBJ1-1; D uncertain. There are 17 residues in the CDR3. The V end lost 1 base, the J end lost 1 base, and 16 bases lay between the germline ends. Per the germline V gene, CDR1 is KGHSH and CDR2 is LQKENI.